Shown below are 15 T cell receptor beta chains from a single sample sequenced in a study of early T cells in non-severe SARS-CoV-2 infection. TCRdb re-called the 5' RACE reads with MiXCR, one entry per CDR3 protein. The top ten clones hold roughly 3.7% of a sample with fewer than 80,000 distinct CDR3 sequences, about 4.9% of them seen once. The sample here was whole blood, taken at baseline. The receptors were gathered from an adult who was a healthcare worker with PCR-confirmed SARS-CoV-2 infection or an uninfected control (not recorded which). The donor label of this sample is uncertain.

Ten or more counts support this clonotype. The chain joins TRBV28 to TRBJ1-5; no reliable D call. The V gene lost 4 bases and the J gene lost 7 bases, with 8 bases spanning the gap. This CDR3 comprises 12 residues. Germline V gene sequence: CDR1 MDHEN, CDR2 SYDVKM. CDR3 protein: CASSYGRQPQHF. Written as DNA, the CDR3 is TGTGCCAGCAGTTACGGGAGGCAGCCCCAGCATTTT.

The sample holds a few counts of this clonotype. The rearrangement links TRBV6-6 to TRBJ2-6; D may be TRBD2 (5 bases). The CDR3 covers 15 residues. CDR1 MNHNY and CDR2 SVGAGI come from the germline V gene (reference sequence). The germline V and J ends were trimmed by 0 bases and 5 bases, with 8 bases remaining between them. CDR3 in DNA: TGTGCCAGCAGTTACTCGGACGGGAGGGCCAACGTCCTGACTTTC. This codes for CASSYSDGRANVLTF.

This clonotype was recorded at least ten times. This sequence joins TRBV11-2 and TRBJ2-5; 9 nucleotides align to TRBD1. Germline V gene lookup returns CDR1 SGHAT and CDR2 FQNNGV. The V segment lost 5 bases and the J segment 5 bases; nucleotides outside the gene matches: 6. The CDR3 spans 14 residues. The CDR3 nucleotides are TGTGCCAGCAGCCTGGGACAGGGCTACGAGACCCAGTACTTC. Translation gives CASSLGQGYETQYF.

This clonotype was counted many times. CDR3 amino acids: CASSFRTGVNTEAFF. CDR3 DNA sequence: TGTGCCAGCAGCTTTAGGACAGGCGTAAACACTGAAGCTTTCTTT. V and J are TRBV7-9 and TRBJ1-1, with 7 positions matching TRBD1. J was trimmed by 2 bases and V by 3 bases; bases with no gene match: 6. The CDR3 has 15 residues. Germline loops: CDR1 SEHNR, CDR2 FQNEAQ (reference sequence).

This rearrangement joins TRBV6-6 to TRBJ2-2; D is undetermined. V was trimmed by 6 bases and J by 1 base, leaving 6 bases between them. The germline V gene has CDR1 MNHNY and CDR2 SVGAGI (reference sequence). The CDR3 spans 13 residues. CDR3 loop: CASRLENTGELFF. In DNA, the CDR3 is TGTGCCAGCAGATTGGAGAACACCGGGGAGCTGTTTTTT.

This clonotype was observed at least ten times. This chain connects TRBV7-9 to TRBJ1-1; the D is unclear. The CDR3 is 11 amino acids. The germline gives CDR1 SEHNR, CDR2 FQNEAQ (reference sequence). Trimming stripped 0 bases from V and 6 bases from J, with 2 bases between. The DNA of the CDR3 is TGTGCCAGCAGCTTAGCGTCTGAAGCTTTCTTT. It encodes CASSLASEAFF.

This clonotype was observed many times. A read error may produce the germline difference seen at one junction end. V is TRBV11-2 and J is TRBJ2-2; either TRBD1 or TRBD2 may supply D (5 bases each). The CDR3 totals 15 residues. Germline V gene lookup returns CDR1 SGHAT and CDR2 FQNNGV. The CDR3: CASSWTPTNTGELFF. In DNA form, the CDR3 reads TGTGCCAGCAGCTGGACACCTACGAACACCGGGGAACTGTTTTTT.

This clonotype was seen ten or more times. The J gene is TRBJ1-2, the V gene TRBV12-3 or TRBV12-4; D gene unclear. The V end was cut by 1 base, the J end by 7 bases, with 10 bases between. The CDR3 length is 13 residues. In DNA, the CDR3 is TGTGCCAGCAGTTTAGATGTAGGGCTTGGCTACACCTTC. Encoded protein: CASSLDVGLGYTF.

In its sample, this clonotype was seen many times. V usage is TRBV12-3 or TRBV12-4 and J usage is TRBJ1-1, with unresolved D. The CDR3 sequence is 11 residues long. V lost 6 bases and J lost 8, with 10 bases in between. The CDR3 DNA is TGTGCCAGCAGGATTGACGGAGAAGCTTTCTTT. It codes for CASRIDGEAFF.

A few counts support this clonotype. This CDR3 reads CASSQKITSNQPQHF. The DNA of the CDR3 is TGCGCCAGCAGCCAAAAGATTACTAGCAATCAGCCCCAGCATTTT. The chain links TRBV4-1 to TRBJ1-5; D gene unclear. Trimming took off 2 bases at V and 0 bases at J, with 8 bases between the two ends. The CDR3 totals 15 residues. Germline values: CDR1 MGHRA, CDR2 YSYEKL.

The chain recombines TRBV5-4 with TRBJ1-1; D gene ambiguous. V lost 4 bases to trimming and J lost 1 base, with 8 bases between them. Germline loops: CDR1 SGHNT, CDR2 YYREEE (reference sequence). CDR3 length: 13 amino acids. CDR3 sequence: CASSTSPNTEAFF. The CDR3 DNA reads TGTGCCAGCAGCACCTCTCCGAACACTGAAGCTTTCTTT.

This clonotype was detected many times. The chain joins TRBV7-9 to TRBJ1-1, with TRBD1 matching 7 bases. J lost 10 bases, V lost 5 bases, and 4 bases had no gene match. CDR1 is SEHNR, CDR2 FQNEAQ, per germline (reference sequence). The CDR3 extends over 11 amino acids. The CDR3 region has the DNA TGTGCCAGCAGCCTACAGGGGCCAGCTTTCTTT. It translates to CASSLQGPAFF.

Many counts were recorded for this clonotype. The rearrangement joins TRBV15 to TRBJ2-7; TRBD1 matches 7 bases. V was pared by 0 bases and J by 7 bases, with 9 bases of the junction left unmatched. In germline, CDR1 is LNHNV, CDR2 YYDKDF (reference sequence). The CDR3 extends over 15 amino acids. The CDR3 nucleotides are TGTGCCACCAGCAGAGATCGTGGAAGGGGGCGAGAGCAGTACTTC. It encodes CATSRDRGRGREQYF.

V usage is TRBV7-9 and J usage is TRBJ2-3; tentative D call: TRBD1 (5 bases). Per germline, CDR1 SEHNR and CDR2 FQNEAQ (reference sequence). V dropped 7 bases and J dropped 1 base, with 15 bases sitting between them. This CDR3 region has 15 residues. The CDR3 bases are TGTGCCAGCACCACCCCGCAGGGTGGCACAGATACGCAGTATTTT. As protein: CASTTPQGGTDTQYF.

The sample holds many counts of this clonotype. As DNA, the CDR3 is TGTGCCAGCAGCTCGACAGGGGTCGGGTCCGGGGAGCTGTTTTTT. It yields the protein CASSSTGVGSGELFF. This chain connects TRBV7-3 to TRBJ2-2, with 8 bases that match TRBD1. V lost 4 bases and J lost 6; bases outside the gene matches: 7. In germline, CDR1 is SGHTA, CDR2 FQGTGA. The CDR3 loop spans 15 amino acids.